This T cell receptor beta chain originates from a study of cytomegalovirus exposure and HLA in healthy donors. Study as a whole: It was reported in a later analysis that the same platform had been used for the roughly 110 validation repertoires as for the approximately 670 first-cohort repertoires. Overall study findings and caveats: Subsequent analysis found a tendency for first-cohort TCR clusters to co-occur within the 120 or so validation repertoires. Under in vitro conditions, a few CMV-associated chains were confirmed as specific for CMV antigens. Cytomegalovirus association was assigned to around 150 TCR beta chains.

Data came from immunoSEQ multiplex PCR; TCRdb stores just in-frame clones and leaves some out. The repertoire includes around 58,000 clones, approximately 90% of them detected once, and over 1.5% sits in the top ten. Of note for this clone: Its specificity is not known.

This clonotype was obtained from a woman between 18 and 30 years old in good health and CMV-seronegative. Sequenced: PBMCs.

The CDR3 is CSVVRAPNEQFF. The CDR3 DNA follows: TGCAGCGTTGTGCGGGCCCCCAATGAGCAGTTCTTC. The chain couples TRBV29-1 to TRBJ2-1, with a possible D match to TRBD2 (5 bases). CDR3 size: 12 residues. Deletions cut 4 bases from V and 6 bases from J, with 10 bases between. The germline V gene encodes CDR1 SQVTM and CDR2 ANQGSEA.